This T cell receptor (beta chain) originates from a study of T cell responses to AZD1222 COVID-19 vaccine. Findings and limits, study-wide: Donors were largely white British and mainly female; clonal diversity was possibly underestimated.

Sequenced by immunoSEQ multiplex PCR; TCRdb stores in-frame clones only, minus some. This table holds around 160,000 clones, 88% found once. Remarks on this clone: Its specificity is unknown.

The material sequenced was peripheral blood, taken on day 0 of AZD1222 vaccination. The TCR originated in an adult in good health.

DNA for the CDR3: TGTGCCAGCAGCTTAAGGACTAGCGGGGGGCCTGAGACCCAGTACTTC. Its translation: CASSLRTSGGPETQYF. The genes are TRBV7-3 and TRBJ2-5; 14 bases fit TRBD2. V shed 1 base and J 5 bases; nucleotides not matched to a gene: 3. Germline lookup yields CDR1 SGHTA and CDR2 FQGTGA. CDR3 length: 16 residues.